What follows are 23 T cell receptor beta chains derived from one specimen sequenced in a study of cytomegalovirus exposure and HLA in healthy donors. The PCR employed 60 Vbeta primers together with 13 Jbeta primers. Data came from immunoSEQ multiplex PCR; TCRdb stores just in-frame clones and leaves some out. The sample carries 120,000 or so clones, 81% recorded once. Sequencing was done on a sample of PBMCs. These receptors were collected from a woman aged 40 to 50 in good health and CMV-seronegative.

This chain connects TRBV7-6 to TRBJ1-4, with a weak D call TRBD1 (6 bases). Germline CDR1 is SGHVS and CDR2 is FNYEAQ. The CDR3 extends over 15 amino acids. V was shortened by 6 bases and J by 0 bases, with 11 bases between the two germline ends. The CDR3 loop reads CASSAGVATNEKLFF. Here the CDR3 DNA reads TGTGCCAGCAGTGCAGGGGTTGCAACTAATGAAAAACTGTTTTTT.

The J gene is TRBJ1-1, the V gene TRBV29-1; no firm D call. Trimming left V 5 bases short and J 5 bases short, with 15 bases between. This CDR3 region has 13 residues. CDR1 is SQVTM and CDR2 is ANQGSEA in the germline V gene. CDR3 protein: CSVSKKGGTEAFF. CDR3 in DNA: TGCAGCGTTTCTAAAAAGGGAGGAACTGAAGCTTTCTTT.

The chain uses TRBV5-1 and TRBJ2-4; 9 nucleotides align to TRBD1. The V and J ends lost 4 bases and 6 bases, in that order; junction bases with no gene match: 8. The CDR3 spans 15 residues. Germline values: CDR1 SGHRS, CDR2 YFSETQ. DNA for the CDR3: TGCGCCAGCAGCCTTGTGGCGGACAGGGGAAACATTCAGTACTTC. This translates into CASSLVADRGNIQYF.

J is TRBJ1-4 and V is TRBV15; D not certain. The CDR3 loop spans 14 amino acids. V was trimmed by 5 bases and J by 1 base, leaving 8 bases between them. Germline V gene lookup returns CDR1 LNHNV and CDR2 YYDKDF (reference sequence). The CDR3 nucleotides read TGTGCCACCAGCGGTCGGGTAACTAATGAAAAACTGTTTTTT. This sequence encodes CATSGRVTNEKLFF.

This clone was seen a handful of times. CDR3 sequence reads: CASSDQKRSGTGVGGANVLTF. In DNA, the CDR3 is TGCGCCAGCAGCGACCAGAAGAGGTCCGGGACAGGGGTTGGCGGGGCCAACGTCCTGACTTTC. The chain employs TRBV4-1 and TRBJ2-6; TRBD1 matches 10 bases. Trimming cost V 5 bases and J 4 bases; bases outside gene matches: 20. The CDR3 is 21 amino acids. Germline values: CDR1 MGHRA, CDR2 YSYEKL.

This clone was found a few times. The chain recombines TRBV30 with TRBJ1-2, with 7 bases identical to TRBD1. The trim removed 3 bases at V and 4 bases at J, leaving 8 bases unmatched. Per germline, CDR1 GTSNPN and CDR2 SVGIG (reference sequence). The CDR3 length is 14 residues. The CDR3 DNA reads TGTGCCTGGAGATCAGGGGGATGGGGCTATGGCTACACCTTC. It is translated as CAWRSGGWGYGYTF.

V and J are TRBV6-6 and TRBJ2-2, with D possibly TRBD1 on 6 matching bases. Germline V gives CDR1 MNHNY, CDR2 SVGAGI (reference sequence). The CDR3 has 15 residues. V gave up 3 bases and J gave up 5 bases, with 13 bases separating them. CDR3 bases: TGTGCCAGCAGTTATAGCAAAGGGGGAACCGGGGAGCTGTTTTTT. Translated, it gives CASSYSKGGTGELFF.

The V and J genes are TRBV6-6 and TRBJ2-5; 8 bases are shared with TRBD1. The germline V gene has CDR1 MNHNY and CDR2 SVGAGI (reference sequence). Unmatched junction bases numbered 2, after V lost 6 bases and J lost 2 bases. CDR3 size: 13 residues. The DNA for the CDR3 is TGTGCCAGCAGGAACAGGGGGCAAGAGACCCAGTACTTC. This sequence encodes CASRNRGQETQYF.

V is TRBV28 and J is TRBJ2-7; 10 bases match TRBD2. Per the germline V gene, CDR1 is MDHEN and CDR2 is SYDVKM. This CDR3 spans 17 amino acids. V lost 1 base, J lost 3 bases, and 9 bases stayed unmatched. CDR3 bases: TGTGCCAGCAGTTTATCCCCACAAGCGGGAGGGAACTACGAGCAGTACTTC. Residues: CASSLSPQAGGNYEQYF.

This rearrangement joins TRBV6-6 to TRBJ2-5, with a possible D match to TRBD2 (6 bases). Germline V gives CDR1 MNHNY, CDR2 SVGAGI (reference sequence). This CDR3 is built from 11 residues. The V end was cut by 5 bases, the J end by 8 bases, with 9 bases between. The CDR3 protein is CASSPGGTQYF. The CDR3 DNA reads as TGTGCCAGCAGTCCCGGGGGTACCCAGTACTTC.

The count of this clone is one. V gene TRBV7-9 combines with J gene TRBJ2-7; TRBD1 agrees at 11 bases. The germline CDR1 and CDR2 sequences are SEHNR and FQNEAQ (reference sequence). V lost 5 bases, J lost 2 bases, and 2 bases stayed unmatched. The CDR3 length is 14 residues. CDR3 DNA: TGTGCCAGCAGCCAGGGACAGGGGGCCTACGAGCAGTACTTC. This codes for CASSQGQGAYEQYF. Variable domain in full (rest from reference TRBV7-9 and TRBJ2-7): DTGVSQNPRHKITKRGQNVTFRCDPISEHNRLYWYRQTLGQGPEFLTYFQNEAQLEKSRLLSDRFSAERPKGSFSTLEIQRTEQGDSAMYLCASSQGQGAYEQYFGPGTRLTVT.

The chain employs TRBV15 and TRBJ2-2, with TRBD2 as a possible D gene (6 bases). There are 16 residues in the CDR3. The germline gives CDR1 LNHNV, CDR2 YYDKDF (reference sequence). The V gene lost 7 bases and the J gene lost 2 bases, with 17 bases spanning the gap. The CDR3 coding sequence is TGTGCCACCAAACGGGACTCCTACCCTAACACCGGGGAGCTGTTTTTT. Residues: CATKRDSYPNTGELFF.

Written as DNA, the CDR3 is TGTGCCAGCAGCTTAACGGGACAGGGGCCTAGCTCCTATAATTCACCCCTCCACTTT. Translating gives CASSLTGQGPSSYNSPLHF. V gene TRBV7-3 combines with J gene TRBJ1-6, with TRBD1 identical over 10 bases. CDR3 size: 19 residues. Germline loops: CDR1 SGHTA, CDR2 FQGTGA. The trim removed 0 bases at V and 0 bases at J, leaving 5 bases unmatched. The variable domain in full, completed from reference TRBV7-3 and TRBJ1-6, reads GAGVSQTPSNKVTEKGKYVELRCDPISGHTALYWYRQSLGQGPEFLIYFQGTGAADDSGLPNDRFFAVRPEGSVSTLKIQRTERGDSAVYLCASSLTGQGPSSYNSPLHFGNGTRLTVT.

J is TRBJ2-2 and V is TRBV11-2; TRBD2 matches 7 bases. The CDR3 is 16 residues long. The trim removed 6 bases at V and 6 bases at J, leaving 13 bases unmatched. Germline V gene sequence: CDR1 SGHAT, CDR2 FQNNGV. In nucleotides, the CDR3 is TGTGCCAGCAGACCTGTGGGGCACCGGGGGGCCGGGGAGCTGTTTTTT. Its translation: CASRPVGHRGAGELFF. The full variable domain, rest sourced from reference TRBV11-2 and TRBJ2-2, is EAGVAQSPRYKIIEKRQSVAFWCNPISGHATLYWYQQILGQGPKLLIQFQNNGVVDDSQLPKDRFSAERLKGVDSTLKIQPAKLEDSAVYLCASRPVGHRGAGELFFGEGSRLTVL.

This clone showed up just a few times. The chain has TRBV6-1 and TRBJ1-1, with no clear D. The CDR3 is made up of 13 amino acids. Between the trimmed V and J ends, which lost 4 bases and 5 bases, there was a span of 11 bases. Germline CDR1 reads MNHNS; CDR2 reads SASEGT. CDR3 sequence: CASSASTLTEAFF. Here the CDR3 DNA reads TGTGCCAGCAGTGCCTCTACTCTAACTGAAGCTTTCTTT.

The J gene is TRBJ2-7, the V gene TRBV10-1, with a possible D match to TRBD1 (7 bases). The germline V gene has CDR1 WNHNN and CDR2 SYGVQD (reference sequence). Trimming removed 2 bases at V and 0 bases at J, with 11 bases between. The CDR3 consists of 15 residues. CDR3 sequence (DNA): TGCGCCAGCAGTGAGGCGGGACAGAGCTCCTACGAGCAGTACTTC. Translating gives CASSEAGQSSYEQYF.

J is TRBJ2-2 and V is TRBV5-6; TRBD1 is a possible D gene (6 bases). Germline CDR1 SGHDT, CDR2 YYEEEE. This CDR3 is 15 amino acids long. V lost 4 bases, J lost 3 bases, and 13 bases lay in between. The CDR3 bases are TGTGCCAGCAGCGCGCGGACAGACTACACCGGGGAGCTGTTTTTT. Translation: CASSARTDYTGELFF.

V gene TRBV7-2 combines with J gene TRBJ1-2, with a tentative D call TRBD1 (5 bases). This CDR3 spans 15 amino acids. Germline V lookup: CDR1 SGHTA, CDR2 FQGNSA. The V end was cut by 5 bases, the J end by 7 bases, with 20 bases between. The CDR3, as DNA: TGTGCCAGCAGCCCGGAGCCCGGGCCGGGGGGTGGCTACACCTTC. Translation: CASSPEPGPGGGYTF.

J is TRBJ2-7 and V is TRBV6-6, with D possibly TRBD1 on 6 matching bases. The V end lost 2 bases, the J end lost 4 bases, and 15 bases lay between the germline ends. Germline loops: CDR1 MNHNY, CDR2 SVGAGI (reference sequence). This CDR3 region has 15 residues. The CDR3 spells CASSYPETGRYEQYF. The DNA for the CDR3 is TGTGCCAGCAGTTACCCCGAGACAGGAAGATACGAGCAGTACTTC.

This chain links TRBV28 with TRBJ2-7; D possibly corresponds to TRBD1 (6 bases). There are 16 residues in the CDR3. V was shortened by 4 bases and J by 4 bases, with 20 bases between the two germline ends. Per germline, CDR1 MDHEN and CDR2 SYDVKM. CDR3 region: CASSSLGDNGKYEQYF. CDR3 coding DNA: TGTGCCAGCAGTTCCCTCGGGGACAATGGGAAGTACGAGCAGTACTTC.

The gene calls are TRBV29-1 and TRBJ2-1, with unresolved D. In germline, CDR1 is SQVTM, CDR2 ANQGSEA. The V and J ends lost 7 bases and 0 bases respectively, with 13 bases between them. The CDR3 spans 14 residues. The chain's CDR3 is CSAIVSISYNEQFF. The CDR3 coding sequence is TGCAGCGCGATCGTTAGCATCTCCTACAATGAGCAGTTCTTC.

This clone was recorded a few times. The DNA for the CDR3 is TGTGCCAGCAGCACTAGGGTAGTAACTAGCGGGGGGGACAATGAGCAGTTCTTC. Protein: CASSTRVVTSGGDNEQFF. The chain employs TRBV7-9 and TRBJ2-1; the match to TRBD2 covers 13 bases. The length of the CDR3 is 18 residues. The trim removed 5 bases at V and 5 bases at J, leaving 12 bases unmatched. The germline CDR1 and CDR2 sequences are SEHNR and FQNEAQ (reference sequence).

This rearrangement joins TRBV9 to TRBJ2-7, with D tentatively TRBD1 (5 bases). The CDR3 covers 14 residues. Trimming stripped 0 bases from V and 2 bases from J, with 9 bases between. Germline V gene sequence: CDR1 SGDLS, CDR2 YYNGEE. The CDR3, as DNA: TGTGCCAGCAGCGTAGGCAGGGCCACCTACGAGCAGTACTTC. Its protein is CASSVGRATYEQYF. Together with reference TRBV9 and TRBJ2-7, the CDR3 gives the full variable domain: DSGVTQTPKHLITATGQRVTLRCSPRSGDLSVYWYQQSLDQGLQFLIQYYNGEERAKGNILERFSAQQFPDLHSELNLSSLELGDSALYFCASSVGRATYEQYFGPGTRLTVT.